This TCR beta chain was sequenced for a study of CD4 T cells in relation to SARS-CoV-2 and coronaviruses. The unexposed donors gave CD4+ T cells in 2011-2018, prior to COVID-19. Isolation of CD4+ T cells took place after around eleven days in culture. TCRdb's copy holds only in-frame clones and misses some; the assay was immunoSEQ multiplex PCR. The top ten clones hold 20% to 25% of a sample with 24,000 or so clones, about 79% of them seen once. V was cut by 5 bases and J by 9 bases, with 14 bases left in between. This CDR3 has 13 amino acids. Germline CDR1 and CDR2: SGHTA and FQGNSA. Regarding this clone: Its antigen is unknown.

This chain links TRBV7-2 with TRBJ1-5; unclear D gene. This sequence originates from a human donor in good health. Sequenced material: CD4+ T cells from PBMCs, cultured in vitro. The CDR3 nucleotides are TGTGCCAGCAGCGGCCCATGGTGGGCGCCCCAGCATTTT. This gives the protein CASSGPWWAPQHF.